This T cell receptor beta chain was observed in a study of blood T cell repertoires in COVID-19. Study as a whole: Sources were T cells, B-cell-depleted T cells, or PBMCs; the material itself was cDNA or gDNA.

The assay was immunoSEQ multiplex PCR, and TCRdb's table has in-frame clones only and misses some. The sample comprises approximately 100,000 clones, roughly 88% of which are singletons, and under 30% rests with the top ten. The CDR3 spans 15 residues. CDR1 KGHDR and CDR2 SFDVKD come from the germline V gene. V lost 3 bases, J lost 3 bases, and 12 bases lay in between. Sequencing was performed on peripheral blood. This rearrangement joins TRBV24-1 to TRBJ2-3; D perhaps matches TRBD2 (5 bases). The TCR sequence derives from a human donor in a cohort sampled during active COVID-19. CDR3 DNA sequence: TGTGCCACCAGTGATAGCGGCAGCCAAACAGATACGCAGTATTTT. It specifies CATSDSGSQTDTQYF.